This TCR beta chain was documented in a study of T cell responses to AZD1222 COVID-19 vaccine. Study information: The analysis combined second doses at about 4 or about 12 weeks. The study, taken as a whole, reports: Nearly half of spike-specific TCRs reportedly target unmutated variant regions. Repertoires in all cases were sampled only once the peak T cell response had passed. Females made up more of the donors, who were largely white British, and clonal diversity may have come out too low.

Clones were sequenced by immunoSEQ multiplex PCR, and TCRdb holds only the in-frame ones, with some missing. The sample carries about 100,000 clones, nearly 90% recorded once. This clone was seen a handful of times. Its antigen is unknown. The CDR3 consists of 15 residues. Trimming removed 6 bases from V and 7 bases from J; junction bases left unmatched: 7. Germline V gene data show CDR1 as MNHEY and CDR2 as SVGEGT. The sequence derives from an adult in good health. The material was peripheral blood, obtained on day 0 of AZD1222 vaccination. The V and J genes are TRBV6-2 or TRBV6-3 and TRBJ2-4, with TRBD2 matching 12 bases. The CDR3 here is CASSSSGGAWNIQYF. The CDR3 DNA sequence: TGTGCCAGCAGCTCTAGCGGGGGGGCTTGGAACATTCAGTACTTC.